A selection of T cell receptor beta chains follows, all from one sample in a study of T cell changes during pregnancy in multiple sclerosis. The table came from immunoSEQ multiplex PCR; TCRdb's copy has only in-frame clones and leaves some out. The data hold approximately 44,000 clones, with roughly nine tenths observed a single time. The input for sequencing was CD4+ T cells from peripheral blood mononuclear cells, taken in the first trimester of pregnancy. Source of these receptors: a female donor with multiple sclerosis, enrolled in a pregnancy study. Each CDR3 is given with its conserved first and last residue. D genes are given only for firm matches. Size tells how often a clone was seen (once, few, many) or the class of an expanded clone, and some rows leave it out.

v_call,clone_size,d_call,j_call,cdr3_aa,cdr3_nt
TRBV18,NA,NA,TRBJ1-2,CASSPPQGPNYGYTF,TGTGCCAGCTCACCCCCACAGGGACCTAACTATGGCTACACCTTC
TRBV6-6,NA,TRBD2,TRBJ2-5,CASRVITSGSRETQYF,TGTGCCAGCAGGGTTATAACTAGCGGGAGTAGGGAGACCCAGTACTTC
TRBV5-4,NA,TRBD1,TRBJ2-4,CASSSGTGGGWTKNIQYF,TGTGCCAGCAGCTCCGGGACAGGGGGAGGATGGACCAAAAACATTCAGTACTTC
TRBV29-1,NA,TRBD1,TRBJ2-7,CSVGDSVTYEQYF,TGCAGCGTTGGGGACAGCGTAACCTACGAGCAGTACTTC
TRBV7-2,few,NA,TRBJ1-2,CASSSGAQGQNGYTF,TGTGCCAGCAGCTCTGGAGCACAGGGTCAGAACGGCTACACCTTC
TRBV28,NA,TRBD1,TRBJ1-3,CASTTGFGGNTIYF,TGTGCCAGCACGACAGGGTTTGGTGGAAACACCATATATTTT
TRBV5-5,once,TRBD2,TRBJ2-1,CASSLVGTSVWNEQFF,TGTGCCAGCAGCTTGGTTGGGACTAGCGTCTGGAATGAGCAGTTCTTC
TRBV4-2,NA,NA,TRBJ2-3,CASSQELGGGTDTQYF,TGTGCCAGCAGCCAAGAACTAGGTGGGGGCACAGATACGCAGTATTTT
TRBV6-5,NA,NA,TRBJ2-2,CASGNRGLTGELFF,TGTGCCAGCGGTAACAGGGGACTCACCGGGGAGCTGTTTTTT
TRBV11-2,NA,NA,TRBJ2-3,CASSPPSPSTDTQYF,TGTGCCAGCAGCCCTCCGAGCCCTAGCACAGATACGCAGTATTTT
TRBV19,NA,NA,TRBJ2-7,CASSDQGGPYEQYF,TGTGCCAGTAGCGACCAGGGGGGCCCCTACGAGCAGTACTTC
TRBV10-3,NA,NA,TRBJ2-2,CAISGNRDTGELFF,TGTGCCATCAGTGGGAACAGGGACACCGGGGAGCTGTTTTTT
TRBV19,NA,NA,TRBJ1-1,CASSYMGVNTEAFF,TGTGCCAGTAGTTATATGGGAGTGAACACTGAAGCTTTCTTT
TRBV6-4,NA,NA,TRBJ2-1,CASSVTVGSYNEQFF,TGTGCCAGCAGTGTAACGGTGGGGAGCTACAATGAGCAGTTCTTC
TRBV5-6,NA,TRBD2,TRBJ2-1,CASSLGTSPKSSYNEQFF,TGTGCCAGCAGCTTGGGGACTAGCCCTAAAAGCTCCTACAATGAGCAGTTCTTC
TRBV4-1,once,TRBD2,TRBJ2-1,CASSSPSGGRYEQFF,TGCGCCAGCAGCAGTCCTAGCGGGGGGCGCTATGAGCAGTTCTTC
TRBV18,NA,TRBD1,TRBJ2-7,CASSATGGYVHEQYF,TGTGCCAGCTCGGCGACAGGGGGCTACGTTCACGAGCAGTACTTC
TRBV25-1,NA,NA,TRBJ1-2,CASSKGAYGYTF,TGTGCCAGCAGTAAGGGAGCCTATGGCTACACCTTC
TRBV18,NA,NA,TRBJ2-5,CASSPQEAETQYF,TGTGCCAGCTCACCACAGGAGGCGGAGACCCAGTACTTC
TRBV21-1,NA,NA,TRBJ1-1,CASSMGREVGGTEAFF,TGTGCCAGCAGCATGGGGAGGGAAGTTGGGGGCACTGAAGCTTTCTTT
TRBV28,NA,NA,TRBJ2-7,CASQGGVYEQYF,TGTGCCTCTCAAGGGGGAGTCTACGAGCAGTACTTC
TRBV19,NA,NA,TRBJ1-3,CASSPGRISGNTIYF,TGTGCCAGTAGCCCTGGGCGAATCTCTGGAAACACCATATATTTT
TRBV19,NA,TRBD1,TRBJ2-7,CASSIGQGAYEQYF,TGTGCCAGTAGTATCGGACAGGGGGCCTACGAGCAGTACTTC